These 9 T cell receptor beta chains were sequenced from one sample in a study of cytomegalovirus exposure and HLA in healthy donors. PCR involved 60 Vbeta and 13 Jbeta primers. The method was immunoSEQ multiplex PCR; TCRdb's version includes in-frame clones alone and lacks a portion of them. Here the sample spans approximately 100,000 clones, 74% being singletons. The specimen sequenced was PBMCs. The receptors were gathered from a man over 45 in good health and CMV-seropositive.

This chain links TRBV25-1 with TRBJ1-1; TRBD1 aligns across 8 bases. This CDR3 comprises 14 residues. The germline V gene has CDR1 MGHDK and CDR2 SYGVNS. The V and J ends lost 6 bases and 1 base, in that order; junction bases with no gene match: 4. CDR3 DNA sequence: TGTGCCAGCAGGGACGACAGGGGGAACACTGAAGCTTTCTTT. Translated: CASRDDRGNTEAFF. Variable domain in full (rest from reference TRBV25-1 and TRBJ1-1): EADIYQTPRYLVIGTGKKITLECSQTMGHDKMYWYQQDPGMELHLIHYSYGVNSTEKGDLSSESTVSRIRTEHFPLTLESARPSHTSQYLCASRDDRGNTEAFFGQGTRLTVV.

This chain links TRBV13 with TRBJ2-3, with TRBD1 identical over 9 bases. This CDR3 has 17 residues. With 1 base clipped from V and 2 bases from J, the junction kept 7 bases outside the gene matches. Germline CDR1 and CDR2: PRHDT and FYEKMQ (reference sequence). The chain's CDR3 is CASSLVAGQGSTDTQYF. The CDR3 DNA reads TGTGCCAGCAGCTTAGTCGCCGGACAGGGGTCCACAGATACGCAGTATTTT. The full variable domain, rest sourced from reference TRBV13 and TRBJ2-3, is AAGVIQSPRHLIKEKRETATLKCYPIPRHDTVYWYQQGPGQDPQFLISFYEKMQSDKGSIPDRFSAQQFSDYHSELNMSSLELGDSALYFCASSLVAGQGSTDTQYFGPGTRLTVL.

The chain recombines TRBV9 with TRBJ2-2; tentatively, D is TRBD2 (6 bases). The CDR3 is 17 amino acids. Trimming cost V 5 bases and J 5 bases, with 22 bases left between them. The germline gives CDR1 SGDLS, CDR2 YYNGEE. The DNA of the CDR3 is TGTGCCAGCAGGGGCCTTACAGGCGGGAAGGGGACCGGGGAGCTGTTTTTT. Protein product: CASRGLTGGKGTGELFF.

CDR3 loop: CASSMDSQGELFF. CDR3 DNA: TGTGCCAGCAGCATGGACAGTCAGGGGGAGCTGTTTTTT. The V gene is TRBV7-3, the J gene TRBJ2-2, with TRBD1 as a possible D gene (6 bases). CDR1 SGHTA and CDR2 FQGTGA come from the germline V gene. The CDR3 has 13 amino acids. V lost 5 bases, J lost 8 bases, and 12 bases lay in between.

The CDR3 bases are TGTGCCAGCAGCCACAACGTTCTAGCGGGAGGGCCTATAGGCGGGGAGCTGTTTTTT. This codes for CASSHNVLAGGPIGGELFF. The chain is built from TRBV5-6 and TRBJ2-2, with 12 bases fitting TRBD2. Germline V gives CDR1 SGHDT, CDR2 YYEEEE. CDR3 length: 19 amino acids. Trimming at V came to 4 bases and at J to 7 bases, leaving 17 bases not matched to a gene.

The chain has TRBV28 and TRBJ2-7; weak D call: TRBD2 (6 bases). The V gene lost 6 bases and the J gene lost 0 bases, with 18 bases spanning the gap. CDR1 and CDR2 (germline): MDHEN, SYDVKM. This CDR3 comprises 16 residues. CDR3 DNA sequence: TGTGCCAGCAGCCCGGGGGAGCGGGTTCCCTCCTACGAGCAGTACTTC. It specifies CASSPGERVPSYEQYF. The full variable domain, rest sourced from reference TRBV28 and TRBJ2-7, is DVKVTQSSRYLVKRTGEKVFLECVQDMDHENMFWYRQDPGLGLRLIYFSYDVKMKEKGDIPEGYSVSREKKERFSLILESASTNQTSMYLCASSPGERVPSYEQYFGPGTRLTVT.

Only one count was recorded for this clone. The V gene is TRBV29-1, the J gene TRBJ1-5; 8 nucleotides align to TRBD1. J gave up 0 bases and V 6 bases, and 7 bases lay outside the gene matches. CDR3 length equals 15 residues. Germline V gives CDR1 SQVTM, CDR2 ANQGSEA. The CDR3 is CSVGQGSDSNQPQHF. CDR3 bases: TGCAGCGTCGGACAGGGCTCAGATAGCAATCAGCCCCAGCATTTT.

The CDR3 DNA is TGTGCCAGCAGCTCCCAGGTAGGGGGATCACCCCTCCACTTT. It encodes CASSSQVGGSPLHF. The J gene is TRBJ1-6, the V gene TRBV7-2; the D gene is possibly TRBD1 (6 bases). The CDR3 is made up of 14 amino acids. V lost 4 bases and J lost 10, with 14 bases in between. Germline CDR1 is SGHTA and CDR2 is FQGNSA.

The chain recombines TRBV4-1 with TRBJ1-5; 8 nucleotides agree with TRBD1. From germline, CDR1 is MGHRA and CDR2 YSYEKL. V dropped 4 bases and J dropped 0; count of bases not matched to a gene: 5. CDR3 size: 16 residues. CDR3 sequence reads: CASSRGQGHSNQPQHF. DNA for the CDR3: TGCGCCAGCAGCCGTGGACAGGGCCATAGCAATCAGCCCCAGCATTTT.